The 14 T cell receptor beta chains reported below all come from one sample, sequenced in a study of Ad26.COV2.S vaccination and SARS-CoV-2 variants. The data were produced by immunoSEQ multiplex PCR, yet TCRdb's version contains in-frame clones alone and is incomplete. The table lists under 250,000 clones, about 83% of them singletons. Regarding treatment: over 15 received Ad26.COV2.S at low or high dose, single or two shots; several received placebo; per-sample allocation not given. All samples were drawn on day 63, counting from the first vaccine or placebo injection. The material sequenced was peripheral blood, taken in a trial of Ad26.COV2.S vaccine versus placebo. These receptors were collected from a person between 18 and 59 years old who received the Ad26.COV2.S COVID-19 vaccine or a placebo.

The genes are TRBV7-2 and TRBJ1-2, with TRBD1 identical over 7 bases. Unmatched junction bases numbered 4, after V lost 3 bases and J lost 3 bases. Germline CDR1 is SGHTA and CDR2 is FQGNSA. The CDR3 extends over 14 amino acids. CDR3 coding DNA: TGTGCCAGCAGCTTCCTTGACAGGGACTATGGCTACACCTTC. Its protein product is CASSFLDRDYGYTF.

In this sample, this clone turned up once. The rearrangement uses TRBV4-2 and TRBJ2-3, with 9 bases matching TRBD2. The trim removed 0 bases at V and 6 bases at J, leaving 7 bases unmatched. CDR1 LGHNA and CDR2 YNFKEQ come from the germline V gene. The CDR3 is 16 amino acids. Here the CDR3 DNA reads TGTGCCAGCAGCCAAGATAAAGCTAGCGGGACGGATACGCAGTATTTT. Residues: CASSQDKASGTDTQYF.

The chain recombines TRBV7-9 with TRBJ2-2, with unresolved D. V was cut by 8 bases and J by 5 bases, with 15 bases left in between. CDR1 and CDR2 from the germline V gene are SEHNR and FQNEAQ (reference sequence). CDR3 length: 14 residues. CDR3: CASAWARRTGELFF. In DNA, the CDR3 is TGTGCCAGCGCCTGGGCCCGAAGAACCGGGGAGCTGTTTTTT. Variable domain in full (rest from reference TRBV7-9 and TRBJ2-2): DTGVSQNPRHKITKRGQNVTFRCDPISEHNRLYWYRQTLGQGPEFLTYFQNEAQLEKSRLLSDRFSAERPKGSFSTLEIQRTEQGDSAMYLCASAWARRTGELFFGEGSRLTVL.

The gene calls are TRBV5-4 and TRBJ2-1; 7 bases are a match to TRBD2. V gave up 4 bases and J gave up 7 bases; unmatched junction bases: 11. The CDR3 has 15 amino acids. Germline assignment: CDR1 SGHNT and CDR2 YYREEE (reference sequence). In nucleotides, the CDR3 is TGTGCCAGCAGCAACGGGGGGATTCCCACTAATGAGCAGTTCTTC. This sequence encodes CASSNGGIPTNEQFF.

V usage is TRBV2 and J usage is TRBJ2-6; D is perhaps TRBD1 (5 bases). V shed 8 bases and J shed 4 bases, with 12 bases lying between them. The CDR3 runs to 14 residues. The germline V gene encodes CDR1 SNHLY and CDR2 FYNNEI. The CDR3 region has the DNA TGTGCCAGCTCCAGGGATTCCGGGGCCAACGTCCTGACTTTC. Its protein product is CASSRDSGANVLTF.

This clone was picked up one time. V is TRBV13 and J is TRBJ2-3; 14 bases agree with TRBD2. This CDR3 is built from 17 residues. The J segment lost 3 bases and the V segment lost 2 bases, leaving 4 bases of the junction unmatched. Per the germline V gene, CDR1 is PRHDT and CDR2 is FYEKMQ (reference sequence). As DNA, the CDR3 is TGTGCCAGCAGCTTACCCAGGACTAGCGGGAGGACAGATACGCAGTATTTT. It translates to CASSLPRTSGRTDTQYF.

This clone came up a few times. CDR3 protein: CASSWDSGSNSPLHF. The CDR3 DNA is TGTGCCAGCAGTTGGGACTCCGGGTCCAATTCACCCCTCCACTTT. J is TRBJ1-6 and V is TRBV27; TRBD1 might be the D (5 bases). The CDR3 contains 15 residues. Trimming cost V 4 bases and J 7 bases, with 14 bases left between them. Germline values: CDR1 MNHEY, CDR2 SMNVEV (reference sequence).

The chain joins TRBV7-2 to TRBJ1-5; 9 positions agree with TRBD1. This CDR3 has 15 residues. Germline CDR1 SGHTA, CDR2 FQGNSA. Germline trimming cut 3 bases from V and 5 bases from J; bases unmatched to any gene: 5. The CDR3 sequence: CASSLGDRAYQPQHF. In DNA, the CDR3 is TGTGCCAGCAGCTTGGGGGACAGGGCCTATCAGCCCCAGCATTTT.

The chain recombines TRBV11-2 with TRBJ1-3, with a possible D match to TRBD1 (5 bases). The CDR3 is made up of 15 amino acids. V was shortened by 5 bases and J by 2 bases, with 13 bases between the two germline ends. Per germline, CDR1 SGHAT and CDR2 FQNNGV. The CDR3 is CASSHRGGAGNTIYF. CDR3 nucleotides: TGTGCCAGCAGCCATCGCGGGGGGGCTGGAAACACCATATATTTT.

DNA of the CDR3: TGTGCTAGTGGCTCCACCGGTCCAGTTGGCGGAGATAGCACAGATACGCAGTATTTT. This sequence encodes CASGSTGPVGGDSTDTQYF. The rearrangement links TRBV12-5 to TRBJ2-3; no definite D call. Germline CDR1 and CDR2: LGHNT and FRNRAP. The CDR3 consists of 19 residues. Trimming removed 6 bases from V and 0 bases from J, with 25 bases in between. Using reference TRBV12-5 and TRBJ2-3 for the parts outside the CDR3, the full variable domain is DARVTQTPRHKVTEMGQEVTMRCQPILGHNTVFWYRQTMMQGLELLAYFRNRAPLDDSGMPKDRFSAEMPDATLATLKIQPSEPRDSAVYFCASGSTGPVGGDSTDTQYFGPGTRLTVL.

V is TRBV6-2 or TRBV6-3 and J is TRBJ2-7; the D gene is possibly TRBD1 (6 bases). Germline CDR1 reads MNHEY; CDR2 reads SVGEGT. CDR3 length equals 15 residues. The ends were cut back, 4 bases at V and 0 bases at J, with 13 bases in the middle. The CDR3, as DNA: TGTGCCAGCAGTTCCAGACAGGCCCCCTCCTACGAGCAGTACTTC. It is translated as CASSSRQAPSYEQYF.

As DNA, the CDR3 is TGTGCCAGCAGCTTCACAGGGGGCCACGAGCAGTACGTC. Amino acids: CASSFTGGHEQYV. The chain recombines TRBV7-9 with TRBJ2-7; 9 positions match TRBD1. The CDR3 length is 13 residues. The trim removed 3 bases at V and 5 bases at J, leaving 2 bases unmatched. Germline V gene lookup returns CDR1 SEHNR and CDR2 FQNEAQ (reference sequence).

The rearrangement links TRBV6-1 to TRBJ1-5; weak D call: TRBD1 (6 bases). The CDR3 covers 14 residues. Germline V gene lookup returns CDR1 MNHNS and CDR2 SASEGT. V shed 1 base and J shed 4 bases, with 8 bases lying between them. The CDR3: CASSEGTENQPQHF. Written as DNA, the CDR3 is TGTGCCAGCAGTGAAGGGACAGAAAATCAGCCCCAGCATTTT.

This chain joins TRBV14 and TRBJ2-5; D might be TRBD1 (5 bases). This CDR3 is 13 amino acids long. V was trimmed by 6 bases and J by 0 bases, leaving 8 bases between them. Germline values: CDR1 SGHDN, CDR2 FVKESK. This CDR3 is CASSRQYQETQYF. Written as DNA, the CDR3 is TGTGCCAGCAGTCGACAGTACCAAGAGACCCAGTACTTC.